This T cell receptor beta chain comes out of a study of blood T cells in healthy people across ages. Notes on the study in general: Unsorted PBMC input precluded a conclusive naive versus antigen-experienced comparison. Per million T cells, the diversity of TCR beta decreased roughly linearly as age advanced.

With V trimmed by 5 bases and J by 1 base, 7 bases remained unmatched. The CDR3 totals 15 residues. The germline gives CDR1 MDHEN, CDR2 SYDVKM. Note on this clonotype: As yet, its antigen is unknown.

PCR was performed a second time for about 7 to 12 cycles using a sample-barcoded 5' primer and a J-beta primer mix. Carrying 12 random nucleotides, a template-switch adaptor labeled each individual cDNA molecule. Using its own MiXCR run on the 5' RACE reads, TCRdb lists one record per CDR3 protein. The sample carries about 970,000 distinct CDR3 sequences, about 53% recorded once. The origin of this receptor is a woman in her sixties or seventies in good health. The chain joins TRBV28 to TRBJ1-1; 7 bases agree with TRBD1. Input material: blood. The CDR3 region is CASSLDREQNTEAFF. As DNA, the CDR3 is TGTGCCAGCAGTCTAGACAGGGAACAGAACACTGAAGCTTTCTTT. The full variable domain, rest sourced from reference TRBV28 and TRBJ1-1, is DVKVTQSSRYLVKRTGEKVFLECVQDMDHENMFWYRQDPGLGLRLIYFSYDVKMKEKGDIPEGYSVSREKKERFSLILESASTNQTSMYLCASSLDREQNTEAFFGQGTRLTVV.